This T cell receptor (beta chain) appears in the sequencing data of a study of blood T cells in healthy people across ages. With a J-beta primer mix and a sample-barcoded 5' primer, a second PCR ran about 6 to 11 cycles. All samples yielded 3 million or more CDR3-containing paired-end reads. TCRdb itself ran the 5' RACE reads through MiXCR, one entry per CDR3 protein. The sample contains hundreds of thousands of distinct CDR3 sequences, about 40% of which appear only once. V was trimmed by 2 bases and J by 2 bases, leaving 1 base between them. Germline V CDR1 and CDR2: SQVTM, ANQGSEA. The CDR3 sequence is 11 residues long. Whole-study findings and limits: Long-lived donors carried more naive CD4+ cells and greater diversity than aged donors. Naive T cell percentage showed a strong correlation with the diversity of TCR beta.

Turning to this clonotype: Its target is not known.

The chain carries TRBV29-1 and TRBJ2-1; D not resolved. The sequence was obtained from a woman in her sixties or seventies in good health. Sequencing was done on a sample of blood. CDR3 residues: CSVEPYNEQFF. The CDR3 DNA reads TGCAGCGTTGAACCCTACAATGAGCAGTTCTTC.